These 13 T cell receptor beta chains were sequenced from one sample in a study of Ad26.COV2.S vaccination and SARS-CoV-2 variants. As for treatment: about 20 received Ad26.COV2.S at low or high dose, single or two shots; about 5 received placebo; per-sample allocation not given. Following the first vaccine or placebo injection, samples were taken on day 63. Clones were sequenced by immunoSEQ multiplex PCR, and TCRdb holds only the in-frame ones, with some missing. The sample holds some 250,000 clones, 85% to 90% seen once. The sequencing used peripheral blood, collected in a trial of Ad26.COV2.S vaccine versus placebo. The receptors shown here come from a person aged 18-60 years who received the Ad26.COV2.S COVID-19 vaccine or a placebo.

The rearrangement links TRBV6-2 or TRBV6-3 to TRBJ1-2; TRBD1 aligns across 8 bases. The CDR3 spans 17 residues. Germline trimming cut 0 bases from V and 4 bases from J; bases unmatched to any gene: 10. Germline loops: CDR1 MNHEY, CDR2 SVGEGT. The CDR3, as DNA: TGTGCCAGCAGTTACTCCCCCCTACAGGGGGAGGTCTATGGCTACACCTTC. Its translation is CASSYSPLQGEVYGYTF.

This clone was seen just once. The chain employs TRBV4-2 and TRBJ2-7; D unresolved. Trimming removed 1 base from V and 4 bases from J, with 8 bases in between. There are 13 residues in the CDR3. CDR1 and CDR2 from the germline V gene are LGHNA and YNFKEQ. The chain's CDR3 is CASSQGHSYEQYF. As DNA, the CDR3 is TGTGCCAGCAGCCAAGGGCATTCGTACGAGCAGTACTTC.

This clone was seen only once. The chain couples TRBV24-1 to TRBJ2-4, with D possibly being TRBD1 (6 bases). V gave up 4 bases and J gave up 0 bases, with 12 bases separating them. The CDR3 extends over 16 amino acids. Looked up from germline, CDR1 is KGHDR and CDR2 is SFDVKD. CDR3 DNA: TGTGCCACCAGTGAGGGGCAGGGGCTAGCCAAAAACATTCAGTACTTC. Its protein is CATSEGQGLAKNIQYF.

The V call is TRBV10-3, the J call TRBJ2-1, with no clear D. Germline V gene data show CDR1 as ENHRY and CDR2 as SYGVKD. Trimming took off 7 bases at V and 5 bases at J, with 12 bases between the two ends. This CDR3 spans 13 amino acids. The CDR3 DNA sequence: TGTGCCATCAACCGGGCGCCTGACAATGAGCAGTTCTTC. This gives the protein CAINRAPDNEQFF.

This chain connects TRBV27 to TRBJ2-1; 16 positions match TRBD2. CDR3 length: 19 amino acids. The V gene end was trimmed by 3 bases and the J gene end by 0 bases; junction bases not matched to a gene: 5. Germline CDR1 MNHEY, CDR2 SMNVEV (reference sequence). CDR3 amino acids: CASSLLGLAGGPSYNEQFF. In DNA, the CDR3 is TGTGCCAGCAGTTTGCTGGGACTAGCGGGGGGGCCCTCCTACAATGAGCAGTTCTTC.

The V call is TRBV7-3, the J call TRBJ2-2; unclear D gene. The CDR3 has 16 amino acids. Per germline, CDR1 SGHTA and CDR2 FQGTGA. Trimming took off 5 bases at V and 7 bases at J, with 20 bases between the two ends. The CDR3 is CASSPRAVRASGELFF. CDR3 nucleotide sequence: TGTGCCAGCAGCCCTCGGGCCGTTCGAGCGAGCGGGGAGCTGTTTTTT.

The chain recombines TRBV7-2 with TRBJ1-5, with D unclear. Trimming removed 2 bases at V and 3 bases at J, with 8 bases between. There are 14 residues in the CDR3. CDR1 and CDR2 from the germline V gene are SGHTA and FQGNSA. The CDR3, as DNA: TGTGCCAGCAGCTTATCCCGAGACAATCAGCCCCAGCATTTT. Its protein product is CASSLSRDNQPQHF.

The chain joins TRBV6-2 or TRBV6-3 to TRBJ2-6, with D possibly matching TRBD2 (5 bases). CDR1 MNHEY and CDR2 SVGEGT come from the germline V gene. V was trimmed by 2 bases and J by 0 bases, leaving 11 bases between them. CDR3 length: 17 residues. CDR3 sequence (DNA): TGTGCCAGCAGTTACCTGCCGGGGTCCTCTGGGGCCAACGTCCTGACTTTC. Protein product: CASSYLPGSSGANVLTF.

This chain joins TRBV10-1 and TRBJ2-7; D remains unclear. V was shortened by 0 bases and J by 3 bases, with 6 bases between the two germline ends. CDR1 is WNHNN and CDR2 is SYGVQD in the germline V gene (reference sequence). CDR3 length equals 13 residues. The CDR3 region has the DNA TGCGCCAGCAGTGAGTCGGGTATCTACGAGCAGTACTTC. This encodes CASSESGIYEQYF.

The chain is built from TRBV2 and TRBJ2-7; TRBD1 agrees at 10 bases. Germline CDR1 is SNHLY and CDR2 is FYNNEI. Trimming cost V 8 bases and J 2 bases; bases outside gene matches: 6. The CDR3 covers 14 residues. This CDR3 reads CASLRGQGAYEQYF. In DNA form, the CDR3 reads TGTGCCAGCCTGAGAGGACAGGGGGCCTACGAGCAGTACTTC.

The chain combines TRBV7-9 with TRBJ2-1, with 14 bases fitting TRBD2. From germline, CDR1 is SEHNR and CDR2 FQNEAQ (reference sequence). CDR3 length equals 17 residues. The trim removed 1 base at V and 7 bases at J, leaving 6 bases unmatched. CDR3 protein: CASSLGGLAGVGNEQFF. The CDR3, as DNA: TGTGCCAGCAGCTTAGGGGGACTAGCGGGAGTAGGGAATGAGCAGTTCTTC.

The chain recombines TRBV19 with TRBJ1-2; a possible D gene is TRBD1 (6 bases). Per germline, CDR1 LNHDA and CDR2 SQIVND (reference sequence). Trimming shortened V by 5 bases and J by 2 bases, and 15 bases separated the two germline ends. CDR3 size: 15 residues. The CDR3 protein is CASSPRTALNYGYTF. The CDR3 region has the DNA TGTGCCAGTAGTCCCCGGACAGCCCTAAACTATGGCTACACCTTC.

This sequence joins TRBV4-3 and TRBJ2-6; 8 positions match TRBD1. This CDR3 has 17 residues. With 1 base clipped from V and 0 bases from J, the junction kept 2 bases outside the gene matches. Germline V CDR1 and CDR2: LGHNA, YSLEER. For the CDR3, the DNA is TGCGCCAGCAGCCAAGGACAGGGGAGCTCTGGGGCCAACGTCCTGACTTTC. Protein product: CASSQGQGSSGANVLTF.